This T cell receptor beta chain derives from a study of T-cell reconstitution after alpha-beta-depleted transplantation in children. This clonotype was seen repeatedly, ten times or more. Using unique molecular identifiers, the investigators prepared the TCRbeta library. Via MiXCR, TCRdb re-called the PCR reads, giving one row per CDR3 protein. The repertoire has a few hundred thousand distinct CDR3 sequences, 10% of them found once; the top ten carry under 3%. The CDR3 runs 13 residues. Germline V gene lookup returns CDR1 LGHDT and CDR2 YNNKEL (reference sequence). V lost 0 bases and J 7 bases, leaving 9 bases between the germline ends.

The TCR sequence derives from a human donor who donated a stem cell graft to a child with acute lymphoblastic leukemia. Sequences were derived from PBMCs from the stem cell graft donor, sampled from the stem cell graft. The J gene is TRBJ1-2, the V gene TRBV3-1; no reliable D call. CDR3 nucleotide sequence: TGTGCCAGCAGCCAAGATCGGCCAGTTGGCTACACCTTC. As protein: CASSQDRPVGYTF.